The sequence of this T cell receptor beta chain was determined in a study of tumor-infiltrating lymphocytes in oesophageal squamous cell carcinoma. This clonotype was detected only once. TCRdb re-derived calls from the PCR reads in MiXCR, one entry per CDR3 protein. In the table there are more than 9,500 distinct CDR3 sequences, around 57% of which are singletons. The CDR3 covers 14 residues. Between the trimmed V and J ends, which lost 2 bases and 5 bases, there was a span of 10 bases. CDR1 and CDR2 (germline): SEHNR, FQNEAQ (reference sequence). The V and J genes are TRBV7-9 and TRBJ1-5; a possible D gene is TRBD1 (5 bases). The TCR originated in a female donor with esophageal squamous cell carcinoma. The sample was esophageal tumor tissue. The CDR3 DNA reads TGTGCCAGCAGCTTATCAGGGATGTATCAGCCCCAGCATTTT. This codes for CASSLSGMYQPQHF.